The source of this T cell receptor beta chain is a study of shared T cell receptors in the human thymus. Using immunoSEQ multiplex PCR, the repertoire was profiled, and TCRdb retains in-frame clones only, with some absent. This sample has some 640,000 clones, with around 87% found just once. The CDR3 is 16 amino acids. J gave up 5 bases and V 7 bases, and 12 bases lay outside the gene matches. Germline CDR1 is SQVTM and CDR2 is ANQGSEA. Comments on this clone: Distinct nucleotide sequences in the sample also encode this CDR3.

The same data also contributed to another study, on human thymus T cells.

This TCR derives from a boy under two years old with a congenital heart defect. Sequences were obtained from thymocytes. The chain uses TRBV29-1 and TRBJ1-6; TRBD1 agrees at 9 bases. The CDR3 protein is CSALLRGQGNNSPLHF. The CDR3 DNA sequence: TGCAGCGCTCTACTACGCGGACAGGGGAATAATTCACCCCTCCACTTT.